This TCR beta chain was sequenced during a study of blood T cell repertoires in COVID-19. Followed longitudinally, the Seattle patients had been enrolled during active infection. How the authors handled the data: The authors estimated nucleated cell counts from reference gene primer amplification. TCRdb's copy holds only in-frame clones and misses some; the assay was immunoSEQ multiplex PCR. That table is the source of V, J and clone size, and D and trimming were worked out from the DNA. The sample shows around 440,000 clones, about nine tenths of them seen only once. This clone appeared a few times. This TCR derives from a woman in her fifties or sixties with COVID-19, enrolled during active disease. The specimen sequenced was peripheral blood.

The CDR3 bases are TGTGCCAGCAGCCGGGACTCGTACAATGAGCAGTTCTTC. Translated: CASSRDSYNEQFF. The chain has TRBV11-1 and TRBJ2-1, with D perhaps TRBD2 (6 bases). Germline-derived CDR1 and CDR2 are SGHAT and FQDESV (reference sequence). The CDR3 runs to 13 residues. Between the trimmed V and J ends, which lost 5 bases and 4 bases, there was a span of 9 bases.